The clone carrying this TCR beta chain was seen repeatedly, ten times or more. The antigen is unknown. These data belong to a study of identical twins. Study observations and caveats: Twin sharing of out-of-frame TCR alpha was underestimated by models in monozygotic pairs. Insertions were fewer in abundant cord blood beta clonotypes, whereas memory repertoires showed none of this pattern. When twins shared out-of-frame alpha sequences, those sequences had excess low generation probability.

Template switching introduced a universal primer site, and the cDNA bore unique molecular identifiers. Each CDR3 protein gets one entry after TCRdb re-called the 5' RACE reads with MiXCR. The table lists about 700,000 distinct CDR3 sequences, around 8.3% of them singletons. The CDR3 has 18 amino acids. In germline, CDR1 is MNHEY, CDR2 SVGEGT. Unmatched junction bases numbered 10, after V lost 4 bases and J lost 4 bases. These same records also appear under a second study, on yellow fever vaccine responses in identical twins.

V and J are TRBV6-2 or TRBV6-3 and TRBJ2-1, with 13 bases fitting TRBD2. The TCR comes from a woman between 18 and 29 years old in good health. Sequenced material: PBMCs. The CDR3 protein is CASSSTAGLAGRYNEQFF. In nucleotides, the CDR3 is TGTGCCAGCAGTTCAACCGCGGGACTAGCGGGGAGGTACAATGAGCAGTTCTTC.